This entry concerns a single TCR beta chain. Antigen specificity is unknown. The time point is: pre-treatment sample, taken before nivolumab and TIL therapy. Most excised metastases sampled were pleural nodules or supraclavicular lymph nodes. This sample was taken from a study of TIL therapy for anti-PD-1-resistant metastatic lung cancer. Looking at the study overall: Median patient age was almost 55, ranging about 35-80 years. Most patients had lung adenocarcinoma. Findings and limits, study-wide: TIL cultures after expansion showed higher clonality and lower diversity than baseline tumor (median approximately 6% vs 31%).

Trimming stripped 5 bases from V and 4 bases from J, with 17 bases between. The CDR3 loop spans 15 amino acids. CDR1 is SGHVS and CDR2 is FNYEAQ in the germline V gene. This was the immunoSEQ v3 assay. The repertoire was sequenced with immunoSEQ multiplex PCR; TCRdb's copy has only in-frame clones and lacks some. The table includes approximately 24,000 clones, about two thirds detected once. This chain connects TRBV7-6 to TRBJ1-1; D possibly corresponds to TRBD1 (5 bases). Sequencing was performed on tumor tissue, taken at baseline. This TCR was recovered from a person between 30 and 80 years old with non-small cell lung cancer. The CDR3 DNA reads as TGTGCCAGCAGCCACGACCTGGGGGTTCTCACTGAAGCTTTCTTT. Its protein product is CASSHDLGVLTEAFF.